This entry lists 19 T cell receptor beta chains sequenced from one sample in a study of Ad26.COV2.S vaccination and SARS-CoV-2 variants. Regarding treatment: around 19 received Ad26.COV2.S at low or high dose, single or two shots; 5 received placebo; per-sample allocation not given. Sampling was done on day 63 after the first vaccine or placebo injection. Repertoires were generated with immunoSEQ multiplex PCR, while TCRdb's copy carries only in-frame clones and drops some. Of hundreds of thousands of clones in the sample, approximately 88% were seen once. The specimen comprised peripheral blood, sampled in a trial of Ad26.COV2.S vaccine versus placebo. The receptors derive from a person aged 18 to 65 who received the Ad26.COV2.S COVID-19 vaccine or a placebo.

This rearrangement joins TRBV7-9 to TRBJ1-6; TRBD1 might be the D (6 bases). Germline CDR1 reads SEHNR; CDR2 reads FQNEAQ (reference sequence). Trimming cost V 6 bases and J 8 bases, with 14 bases left between them. The CDR3 totals 14 residues. The chain's CDR3 is CASRYDRFDSPLHF. The CDR3, as DNA: TGTGCCAGCAGATACGACAGGTTCGATTCACCCCTCCACTTT.

The chain uses TRBV5-5 and TRBJ1-3; 8 nucleotides agree with TRBD1. J was trimmed by 0 bases and V by 1 base; bases with no gene match: 6. Germline V gene sequence: CDR1 SGHKS, CDR2 YYEKEE (reference sequence). There are 17 residues in the CDR3. The CDR3 nucleotides read TGTGCCAGCAGCTTGCACACAACAGGGGGCTCTGGAAACACCATATATTTT. Amino acids: CASSLHTTGGSGNTIYF.

The J gene is TRBJ1-5, the V gene TRBV6-2 or TRBV6-3; maybe TRBD1 (5 bases). The germline V gene has CDR1 MNHEY and CDR2 SVGEGT. The germline V and J ends were trimmed by 6 bases and 4 bases, with 13 bases remaining between them. The CDR3 extends over 14 amino acids. CDR3 residues: CASSRRDSNQPQHF. The CDR3 region has the DNA TGTGCCAGCAGCCGCAGGGACTCTAATCAGCCCCAGCATTTT.

The chain links TRBV5-1 to TRBJ2-7; D possibly corresponds to TRBD2 (5 bases). Germline lookup yields CDR1 SGHRS and CDR2 YFSETQ. The CDR3 covers 14 residues. V was clipped by 0 bases and J by 6 bases, with 13 bases between them. In nucleotides, the CDR3 is TGCGCCAGCAGCTTGGCGGTAGGCGCGGGCGAGCAGTACTTC. It codes for CASSLAVGAGEQYF.

The rearrangement joins TRBV29-1 to TRBJ2-5; 10 bases agree with TRBD2. The ends lost 6 bases at V and 4 bases at J; junction bases unmatched: 20. Germline values: CDR1 SQVTM, CDR2 ANQGSEA. CDR3 length equals 18 residues. This CDR3 is CSVPAPLAGALTGETQYF. Written as DNA, the CDR3 is TGCAGCGTACCTGCCCCCCTAGCGGGGGCCCTAACGGGAGAGACCCAGTACTTC.

The J gene is TRBJ1-5, the V gene TRBV18; maybe TRBD1 (5 bases). The V and J ends lost 5 bases and 5 bases respectively, with 10 bases between them. CDR1 is KGHSH, CDR2 LQKENI, per germline. The CDR3 runs 13 residues. The CDR3 nucleotides are TGTGCCAGCTCAGGGGACCGAGATCAGCCCCAGCATTTT. Translating gives CASSGDRDQPQHF.

The J gene is TRBJ2-2, the V gene TRBV7-8; D remains unclear. The CDR3 contains 14 residues. The V end lost 3 bases, the J end lost 4 bases, and 9 bases lay between the germline ends. Germline V gives CDR1 SGHVS, CDR2 FQNEAQ. CDR3 nucleotides: TGTGCCAGCAGCTTCCCAGGCGTCACCGGGGAGCTGTTTTTT. Protein: CASSFPGVTGELFF.

The chain recombines TRBV5-4 with TRBJ2-7; 7 positions agree with TRBD1. With V trimmed by 0 bases and J by 6 bases, 9 bases remained unmatched. The CDR3 runs 15 residues. CDR1 is SGHNT and CDR2 is YYREEE in the germline V gene (reference sequence). The DNA of the CDR3 is TGTGCCAGCAGCTTGGGAGGGACAGTCAGGTCCGAGCAGTACTTC. Protein: CASSLGGTVRSEQYF.

The gene calls are TRBV24-1 and TRBJ2-1; tentative D call: TRBD2 (6 bases). CDR3 length: 15 residues. V was pared by 2 bases and J by 7 bases, with 14 bases between. In germline, CDR1 is KGHDR, CDR2 SFDVKD. The CDR3 DNA is TGTGCCACCAGTGATTACGGCGGGAAGGGGAATGAGCAGTTCTTC. Translating it yields CATSDYGGKGNEQFF.

The J gene is TRBJ2-7, the V gene TRBV30; 7 bases match TRBD1. Germline-derived CDR1 and CDR2 are GTSNPN and SVGIG (reference sequence). Trimming cost V 5 bases and J 2 bases; bases outside gene matches: 9. This CDR3 region has 14 residues. In DNA, the CDR3 is TGTGCCTGGGACACCCGACAGGGAGCCTACGAGCAGTACTTC. The encoded protein is CAWDTRQGAYEQYF.

The CDR3 protein is CASSYSGRFTDTQYF. The CDR3 region has the DNA TGTGCCAGCAGTTACTCCGGCAGGTTCACAGATACGCAGTATTTT. This chain connects TRBV6-5 to TRBJ2-3; D unclear. The CDR3 sequence is 15 residues long. Germline-derived CDR1 and CDR2 are MNHEY and SVGAGI. With 0 bases removed from V and 2 bases from J, the gap between germline ends came to 9 bases.

The V and J genes are TRBV5-1 and TRBJ2-5, with 7 bases matching TRBD1. This CDR3 has 13 residues. The germline CDR1 and CDR2 sequences are SGHRS and YFSETQ. The ends lost 7 bases at V and 5 bases at J; junction bases unmatched: 8. The CDR3 sequence is CASSPTGWETQYF. The CDR3 coding sequence is TGCGCCAGCTCACCGACAGGGTGGGAGACCCAGTACTTC.

Comment on this clone: Additional DNA sequences in this sample encode the identical CDR3. The chain recombines TRBV15 with TRBJ1-2; D ambiguous. V lost 1 base, J lost 1 base, and 7 bases lay in between. This CDR3 spans 14 amino acids. Per germline, CDR1 LNHNV and CDR2 YYDKDF (reference sequence). The CDR3 spells CATSRGGFNYGYTF. The CDR3 region has the DNA TGTGCCACCAGCAGAGGAGGGTTTAACTATGGCTACACCTTC.

The rearrangement links TRBV2 to TRBJ1-4; 7 bases map to TRBD1. The CDR3 has 15 amino acids. Germline lookup yields CDR1 SNHLY and CDR2 FYNNEI. V was pared by 2 bases and J by 7 bases, with 7 bases of the junction left unmatched. The CDR3 nucleotides read TGTGCCAGCAGTGAAAGGAGGGGGCGAGGTGAAAAACTGTTTTTT. Residues: CASSERRGRGEKLFF.

This clone was found once. The genes are TRBV19 and TRBJ1-5; 8 bases fit TRBD1. Germline values: CDR1 LNHDA, CDR2 SQIVND (reference sequence). V lost 6 bases and J lost 2; bases outside the gene matches: 6. This CDR3 has 15 residues. The CDR3 nucleotides are TGTGCCAGTAGCCTAGACAGGGGTGGCAATCAGCCCCAGCATTTT. Translated, it gives CASSLDRGGNQPQHF.

The rearrangement joins TRBV29-1 to TRBJ2-3, with D possibly matching TRBD2 (5 bases). The V gene lost 5 bases and the J gene lost 5 bases, with 17 bases spanning the gap. Per the germline V gene, CDR1 is SQVTM and CDR2 is ANQGSEA. This CDR3 region has 14 residues. The CDR3 loop reads CSVRLSYKGDTQYF. The CDR3 DNA reads TGCAGCGTTCGACTATCGTACAAGGGAGATACGCAGTATTTT.

This chain uses TRBV3-1 (or the pseudogene TRBV3-2) with TRBJ2-5; maybe TRBD2 (6 bases). In germline, CDR1 is LGHDT, CDR2 YNNKEL (reference sequence). V was pared by 5 bases and J by 3 bases, with 13 bases between. The CDR3 contains 14 residues. CDR3 in DNA: TGTGCCAGCAGCAAGCAACCGGGAGAAGAGACCCAGTACTTC. The encoded protein is CASSKQPGEETQYF.

The chain is built from TRBV24-1 and TRBJ1-5; D remains unclear. V dropped 2 bases and J dropped 6 bases, with 4 bases sitting between them. The germline V gene has CDR1 KGHDR and CDR2 SFDVKD. The CDR3 is 12 residues long. The CDR3 coding sequence is TGTGCCACCAGTGATTCATTTCAGCCCCAGCATTTT. Protein product: CATSDSFQPQHF.

CDR3 region: CASSLQDYEQYF. The CDR3 nucleotides read TGTGCCAGCAGCTTACAAGACTACGAGCAGTACTTC. The chain has TRBV7-9 and TRBJ2-7; D gene unclear. Trimming cost V 2 bases and J 3 bases, with 5 bases left between them. This CDR3 is built from 12 residues. Germline CDR1 and CDR2: SEHNR and FQNEAQ (reference sequence).